The clone carrying this T cell receptor beta chain has a handful of counts. Its antigen is not known. Time point here: pre-sensitization, week 0. Noted treatment: therapeutic diphenylcyclopropenone sensitization with weekly scalp DPC. This entry belongs to a study of human T cells and chemical hapten exposure. Study summary: Small pooled library volume differences chiefly drove per-sample TCR yield variation.

TCRdb re-analysed the RACE reads in MiXCR, keeping a single row per CDR3 protein. The sample includes under 400,000 distinct CDR3 sequences, roughly 5% seen only once; the top ten take just over 2.5%. Study observations and caveats: Having alopecia, the donors may differ immunologically from healthy people. The number of TCRs over 1 in 1000 frequency stayed unchanged after DPC.

The material sequenced was whole blood, taken in connection with sensitization to the hapten diphenylcyclopropenone (DPC). The sequence was obtained from a woman in her 50s with alopecia areata. Some clones in this sample may be carry-over from other donors' samples.

This CDR3 reads CAWAWTSGSYNEQFF. The CDR3 DNA follows: TGTGCCTGGGCTTGGACTAGCGGCTCCTACAATGAGCAGTTCTTC. The rearrangement joins TRBV30 to TRBJ2-1; 10 bases align to TRBD2. The CDR3 is 15 amino acids. V was clipped by 5 bases and J by 0 bases; unmatched bases: 4. Germline CDR1 reads GTSNPN; CDR2 reads SVGIG (reference sequence). The whole variable domain, remainder taken from reference TRBV30 and TRBJ2-1, is SQTIHQWPATLVQPVGSPLSLECTVEGTSNPNLYWYRQAAGRGLQLLFYSVGIGQISSEVPQNLSASRPQDRQFILSSKKLLLSDSGFYLCAWAWTSGSYNEQFFGPGTRLTVL.